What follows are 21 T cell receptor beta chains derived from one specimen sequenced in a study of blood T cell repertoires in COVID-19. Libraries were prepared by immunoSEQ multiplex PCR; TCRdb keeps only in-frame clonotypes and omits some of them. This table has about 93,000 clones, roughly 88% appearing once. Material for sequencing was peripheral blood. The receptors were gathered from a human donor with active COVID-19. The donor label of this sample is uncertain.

The CDR3 reads CASSYGLADTEAFF. CDR3 coding DNA: TGTGCCAGCAGTTACGGGCTAGCTGACACTGAAGCTTTCTTT. The V call is TRBV6-5, the J call TRBJ1-1; D not certain. Germline CDR1 reads MNHEY; CDR2 reads SVGAGI. There are 14 residues in the CDR3. The V gene lost 2 bases and the J gene lost 3 bases, with 10 bases spanning the gap.

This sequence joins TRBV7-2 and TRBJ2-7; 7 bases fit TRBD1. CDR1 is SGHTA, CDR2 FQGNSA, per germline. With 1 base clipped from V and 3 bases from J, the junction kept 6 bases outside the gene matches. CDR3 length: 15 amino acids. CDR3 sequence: CASSLDLAGGYEQYF. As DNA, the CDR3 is TGTGCCAGCAGCTTAGATCTGGCAGGGGGCTACGAGCAGTACTTC.

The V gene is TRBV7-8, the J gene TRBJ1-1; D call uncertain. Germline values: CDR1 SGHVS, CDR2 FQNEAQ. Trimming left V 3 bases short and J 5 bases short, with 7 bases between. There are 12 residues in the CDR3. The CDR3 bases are TGTGCCAGCAGCTTTAGCGGGACTGAAGCTTTCTTT. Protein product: CASSFSGTEAFF. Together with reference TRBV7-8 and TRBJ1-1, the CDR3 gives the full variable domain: GAGVSQSPRYKVAKRGQDVALRCDPISGHVSLFWYQQALGQGPEFLTYFQNEAQLDKSGLPSDRFFAERPEGSVSTLKIQRTQQEDSAVYLCASSFSGTEAFFGQGTRLTVV.

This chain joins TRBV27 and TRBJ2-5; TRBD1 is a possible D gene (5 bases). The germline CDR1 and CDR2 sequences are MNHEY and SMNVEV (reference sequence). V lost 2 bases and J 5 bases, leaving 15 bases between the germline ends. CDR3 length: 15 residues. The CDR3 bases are TGTGCCAGCAGTTTAAGGGCAGGGTTGAGGGAGACCCAGTACTTC. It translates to CASSLRAGLRETQYF.

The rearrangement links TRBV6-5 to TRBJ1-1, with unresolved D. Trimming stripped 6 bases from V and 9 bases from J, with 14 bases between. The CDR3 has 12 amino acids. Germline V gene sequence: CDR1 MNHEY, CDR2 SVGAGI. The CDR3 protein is CASSNKQLKAFF. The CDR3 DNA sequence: TGTGCCAGCAGCAATAAACAGTTAAAAGCTTTCTTT.

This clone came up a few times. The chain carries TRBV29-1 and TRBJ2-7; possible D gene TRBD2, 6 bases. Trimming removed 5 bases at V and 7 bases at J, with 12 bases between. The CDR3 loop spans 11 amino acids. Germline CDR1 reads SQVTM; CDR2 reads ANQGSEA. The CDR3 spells CSVSSSGEQYF. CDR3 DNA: TGCAGCGTTAGCTCAAGCGGGGAGCAGTACTTC.

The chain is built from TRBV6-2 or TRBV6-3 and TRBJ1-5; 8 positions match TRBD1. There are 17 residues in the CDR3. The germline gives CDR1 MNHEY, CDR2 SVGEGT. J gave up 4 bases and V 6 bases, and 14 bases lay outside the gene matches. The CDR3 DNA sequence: TGTGCCAGCAGGCCTCCGGGACAGGCCGAATTAAATCAGCCCCAGCATTTT. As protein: CASRPPGQAELNQPQHF.

CDR3 amino acids: CASSLSLSTNEKLFF. CDR3 bases: TGTGCCAGCAGTTTGAGTCTGTCTACTAATGAAAAACTGTTTTTT. This sequence joins TRBV6-5 and TRBJ1-4; D gene unclear. Germline V CDR1 and CDR2: MNHEY, SVGAGI. V shed 4 bases and J shed 2 bases, with 11 bases lying between them. The CDR3 runs 15 residues.

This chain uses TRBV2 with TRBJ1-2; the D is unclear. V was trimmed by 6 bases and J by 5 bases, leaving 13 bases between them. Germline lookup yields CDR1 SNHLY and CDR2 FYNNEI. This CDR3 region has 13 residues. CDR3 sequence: CASRQRVGYGYTF. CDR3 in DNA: TGTGCCAGCAGACAGAGGGTCGGGTATGGCTACACCTTC.

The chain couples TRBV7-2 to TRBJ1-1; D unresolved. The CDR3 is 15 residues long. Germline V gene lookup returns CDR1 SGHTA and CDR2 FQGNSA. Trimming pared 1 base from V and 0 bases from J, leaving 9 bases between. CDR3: CASSLDLFMNTEAFF. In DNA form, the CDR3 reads TGTGCCAGCAGCTTAGATCTGTTTATGAACACTGAAGCTTTCTTT.

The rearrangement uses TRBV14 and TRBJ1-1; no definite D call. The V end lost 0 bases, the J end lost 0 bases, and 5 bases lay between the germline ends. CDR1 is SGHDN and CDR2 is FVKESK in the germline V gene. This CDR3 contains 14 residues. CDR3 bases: TGTGCCAGCAGCCAAGATGCGCTGAACACTGAAGCTTTCTTT. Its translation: CASSQDALNTEAFF. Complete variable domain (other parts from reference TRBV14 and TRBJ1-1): EAGVTQFPSHSVIEKGQTVTLRCDPISGHDNLYWYRRVMGKEIKFLLHFVKESKQDESGMPNNRFLAERTGGTYSTLKVQPAELEDSGVYFCASSQDALNTEAFFGQGTRLTVV.

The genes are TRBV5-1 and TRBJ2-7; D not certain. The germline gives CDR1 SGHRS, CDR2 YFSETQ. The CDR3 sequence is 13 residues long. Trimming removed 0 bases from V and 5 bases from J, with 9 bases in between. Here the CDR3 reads CASSLAPLDEQYF. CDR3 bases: TGCGCCAGCAGCTTGGCTCCCCTCGACGAGCAGTACTTC.

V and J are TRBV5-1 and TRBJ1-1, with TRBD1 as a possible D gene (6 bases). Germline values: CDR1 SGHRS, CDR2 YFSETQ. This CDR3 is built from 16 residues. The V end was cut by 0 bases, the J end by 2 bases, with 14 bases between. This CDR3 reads CASSLEAGVYNTEAFF. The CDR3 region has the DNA TGCGCCAGCAGCTTGGAGGCAGGGGTTTATAACACTGAAGCTTTCTTT.

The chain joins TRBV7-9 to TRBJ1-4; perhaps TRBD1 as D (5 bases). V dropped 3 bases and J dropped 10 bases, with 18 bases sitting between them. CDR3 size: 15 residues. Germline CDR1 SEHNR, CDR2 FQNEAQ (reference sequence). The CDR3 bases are TGTGCCAGCAGCTTGAGGCCAGCCCAGGGCGGAAAACTGTTTTTT. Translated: CASSLRPAQGGKLFF.

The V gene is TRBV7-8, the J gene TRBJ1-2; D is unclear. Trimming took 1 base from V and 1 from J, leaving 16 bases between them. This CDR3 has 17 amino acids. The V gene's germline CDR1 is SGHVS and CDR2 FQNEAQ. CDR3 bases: TGTGCCAGCAGCTTAGAGATAGTGGGAGGTCGTAACTATGGCTACACCTTC. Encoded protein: CASSLEIVGGRNYGYTF.

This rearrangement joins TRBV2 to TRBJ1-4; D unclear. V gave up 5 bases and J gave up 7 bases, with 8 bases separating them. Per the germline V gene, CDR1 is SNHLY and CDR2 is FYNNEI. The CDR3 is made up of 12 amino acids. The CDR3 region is CASSQIVEKLFF. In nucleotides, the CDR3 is TGTGCCAGCAGTCAAATAGTTGAAAAACTGTTTTTT. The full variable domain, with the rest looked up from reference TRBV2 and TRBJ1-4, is EPEVTQTPSHQVTQMGQEVILRCVPISNHLYFYWYRQILGQKVEFLVSFYNNEISEKSEIFDDQFSVERPDGSNFTLKIRSTKLEDSAMYFCASSQIVEKLFFGSGTQLSVL.

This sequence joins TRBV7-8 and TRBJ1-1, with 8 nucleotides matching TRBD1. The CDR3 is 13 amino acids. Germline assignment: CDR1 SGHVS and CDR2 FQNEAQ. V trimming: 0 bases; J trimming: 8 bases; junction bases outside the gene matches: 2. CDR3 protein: CASSLAGQGEAFF. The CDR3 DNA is TGTGCCAGCAGCTTAGCTGGACAGGGCGAAGCTTTCTTT.

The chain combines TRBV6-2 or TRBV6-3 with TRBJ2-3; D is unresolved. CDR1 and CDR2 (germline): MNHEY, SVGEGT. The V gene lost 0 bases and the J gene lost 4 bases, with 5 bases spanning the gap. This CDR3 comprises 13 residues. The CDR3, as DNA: TGTGCCAGCAGTTACTCTTACTCAGATACGCAGTATTTT. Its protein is CASSYSYSDTQYF.

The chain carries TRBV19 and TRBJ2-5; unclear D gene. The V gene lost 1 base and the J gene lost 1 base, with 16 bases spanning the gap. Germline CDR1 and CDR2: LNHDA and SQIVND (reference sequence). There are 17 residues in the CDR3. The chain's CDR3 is CASSIGLISGTQETQYF. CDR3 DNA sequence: TGTGCCAGTAGTATAGGTCTAATCTCGGGTACCCAAGAGACCCAGTACTTC.

The CDR3 sequence: CASSGDRGMVEQYF. The CDR3 DNA reads TGTGCCAGCAGTGGGGACAGGGGGATGGTCGAGCAGTACTTC. The rearrangement links TRBV28 to TRBJ2-7; 11 bases are shared with TRBD1. V trimming: 5 bases; J trimming: 6 bases; junction bases outside the gene matches: 6. This CDR3 is built from 14 residues. Per the germline V gene, CDR1 is MDHEN and CDR2 is SYDVKM.

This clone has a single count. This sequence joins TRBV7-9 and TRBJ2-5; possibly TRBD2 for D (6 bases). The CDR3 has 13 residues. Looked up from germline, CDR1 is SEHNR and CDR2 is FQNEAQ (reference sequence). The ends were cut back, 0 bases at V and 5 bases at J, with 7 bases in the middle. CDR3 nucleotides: TGTGCCAGCAGCTTAGCGGCGGGGGAGACCCAGTACTTC. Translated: CASSLAAGETQYF.